The rows below give T cell receptor beta chains drawn from one sample of a study of blood T cell repertoires in COVID-19. Measured with immunoSEQ multiplex PCR; TCRdb has only the in-frame clones, and not every one. The repertoire includes about 66,000 clones, approximately 82% of them detected once, and roughly 6.7% sits in the top ten. The sequencing sample was made of peripheral blood. Receptor source: a man aged 55 to 69 with acute or convalescent COVID-19. The CDR3 runs from the conserved cysteine through the conserved F or W. A D gene is named only where the DNA matches it firmly. Some rows have no size entry. The others give once, few or many, or a class for an expanded clone.

v_call	j_call	clone_size	d_call	cdr3_aa	cdr3_nt
TRBV19	TRBJ2-5	NA	TRBD2	CASSLRTSGGETQYF	TGTGCCAGTAGTCTTAGGACTAGCGGGGGGGAGACCCAGTACTTC
TRBV19	TRBJ1-4	NA	NA	CASSNPGTHTTNEKLFF	TGTGCCAGTAGTAACCCCGGGACACACACAACTAATGAAAAACTGTTTTTT
TRBV7-6	TRBJ2-1	NA	TRBD2	CASSLRGLASYNEQFF	TGTGCCAGCAGCTTGCGTGGACTAGCCAGCTACAATGAGCAGTTCTTC
TRBV5-5	TRBJ2-2	few	TRBD2	CASSLRTSGRNTGELFF	TGTGCCAGCAGCTTGCGAACTAGCGGGAGGAACACCGGGGAGCTGTTTTTT
TRBV6-2/TRBV6-3	TRBJ1-5	NA	NA	CASSSPGLYQPQHF	TGTGCCAGCAGTTCCCCAGGTCTGTATCAGCCCCAGCATTTT
TRBV15	TRBJ1-6	NA	NA	CATSLRSSPLHF	TGTGCCACCAGCCTTAGGAGTTCACCCCTCCACTTT
TRBV27	TRBJ2-5	NA	TRBD2	CASSPDQAGEETQYF	TGTGCCAGCAGTCCCGACCAAGCGGGGGAAGAGACCCAGTACTTC
TRBV2	TRBJ1-3	NA	NA	CASSADFSGNTIYF	TGTGCCAGCAGTGCCGACTTCTCTGGAAACACCATATATTTT
TRBV2	TRBJ2-3	NA	NA	CASSHKMASLSDTQYF	TGTGCCAGCAGTCATAAGATGGCTAGTTTGTCAGATACGCAGTATTTT
TRBV7-2	TRBJ2-1	NA	TRBD2	CASSSRGLAHNEQFF	TGTGCCAGCAGCTCCCGGGGACTAGCACACAATGAGCAGTTCTTC
TRBV6-2/TRBV6-3	TRBJ2-5	NA	NA	CASSPTRTSQETQYF	TGTGCCAGCAGCCCCACTAGGACCTCACAAGAGACCCAGTACTTC
TRBV14	TRBJ2-1	NA	NA	CASSPYRAHNEQFF	TGTGCCAGCAGCCCTTACAGGGCCCACAATGAGCAGTTCTTC
TRBV5-6	TRBJ1-2	once	NA	CASSFRGFNGYTF	TGTGCCAGCAGCTTCCGGGGGTTCAATGGCTACACCTTC
TRBV30	TRBJ1-2	NA	NA	CAWSVNLGGSGYTF	TGTGCCTGGAGTGTAAACTTGGGGGGTTCTGGCTACACCTTC
TRBV3-1/TRBV3-2	TRBJ1-6	once	NA	CASSQDKRGYPSPLHF	TGTGCCAGCAGCCAAGATAAACGGGGTTATCCCTCACCCCTCCACTTT
TRBV4-3	TRBJ1-5	NA	TRBD1	CASSGNRGSNQPQHF	TGCGCCAGCAGCGGAAACAGGGGTAGCAATCAGCCCCAGCATTTT